Detailed here is one TCR beta chain. This clone was counted a single time. The clone's antigen remains unknown. No base quality values were provided; no much bigger clone lies one nucleotide off. To sequence the TCRbeta CDR3 region, genomic DNA was isolated from the sorted cells. TCRbeta CDR3 regions were sequenced using the immunoSEQ Assay. This is the immuneACCESS table as TCRdb keeps it, with only in-frame sequences that have V and J called. A part of the clones is gone; compared with another copy, unresolved V genes explain less than half, and the rest is unexplained. This sample has around 92,000 clones in its table, and about 92% of those were observed once. Of the sample, about 0.27% falls within the top ten clones. The trial excluded patients who had a history of autoimmune disease or who were on systemic immunosuppression. Peripheral blood for TCR sequencing was drawn from every dose cohort at baseline, at cycle 4 day 1 and at cycle 7 day 1. Samples came from an open-label, multicenter, first-in-human phase I dose-escalation trial of ivuxolimab. Adults with locally advanced or metastatic melanoma, renal cell carcinoma, hepatocellular carcinoma or head and neck squamous cell carcinoma were enrolled in the trial. Before TCR sequencing, CD4+ T cells and CD8+ T cells were sorted from peripheral blood as separate populations.

The data were taken from a study of OX40 agonist ivuxolimab in advanced cancers. In terms of the full investigation: Ivuxolimab was a fully human IgG2 agonistic monoclonal antibody targeting the costimulatory receptor OX40 (CD134). The paper covers the monotherapy dose-escalation part of the phase I ivuxolimab trial, which included N ≈ 52 patients. Prior anti-PD-1, anti-PD-L1 or anti-CTLA-4 therapy was permitted, and about 40% of dose-escalation patients had received checkpoint inhibitors. Partial responses occurred in three dose-escalation patients: two with cutaneous melanoma and one with hepatocellular carcinoma. Peripheral TCRbeta sequencing aimed to test whether ivuxolimab altered TCR sequence diversity and caused clonal T-cell expansion. In the dose-escalation cohort, 70% to 85% of patients were male, and the mean age was approximately 60 years, with a range of roughly 20 to 85. Of the roughly 51 patients in dose escalation, about 20 had hepatocellular carcinoma, about 15 had melanoma, 9 had renal cell carcinoma and 9 had head and neck cancer. Intravenous ivuxolimab was administered to patients every 2 weeks at six dose levels: 0.01, 0.1, 0.3, 1.5, 3 and 10 mg/kg. What the work shows at the level of the full study, not this receptor alone: Low levels of normalized T-cell clonal expansion were also seen in some patients who did not respond. Clonal expansion of both CD4+ and CD8+ blood T cells was observed from baseline to week 6 at doses 0.1 to 3.0 mg/kg. After ivuxolimab, CD8+ T cells had more expanded clones than CD4+ T cells on average. In partial responders in the 0.1-3.0 mg/kg groups, normalized peripheral clonal expansion was found to be among the lowest, especially among CD8+ T cells. Which antigens the clonally expanded peripheral T cells were specific for was not determined.

Per the germline V gene (reference sequence), MNHNY is the CDR1 and SVGAGI is the CDR2. The CDR3, cysteine through phenylalanine, is 13 amino acids long. Only CDR3 DNA is held: 39 bases, read in frame from base 1. V is trimmed back by 6 bases and J by 8 bases, and the junction contains 9 bases that no gene match accounts for. The sequence derives from an adult with an advanced solid tumor such as melanoma, head and neck, liver or kidney cancer. The material sequenced was CD4+ or CD8+ T cells sorted from blood, taken in a trial of the OX40 agonist ivuxolimab. This chain joins TRBV6-6 to TRBJ1-2; 7 central bases correspond to TRBD1. The CDR3 has the sequence CASRQAEGAGYTF. The sequenced DNA is TGTGCCAGCAGACAGGCGGAGGGGGCGGGCTACACCTTC.